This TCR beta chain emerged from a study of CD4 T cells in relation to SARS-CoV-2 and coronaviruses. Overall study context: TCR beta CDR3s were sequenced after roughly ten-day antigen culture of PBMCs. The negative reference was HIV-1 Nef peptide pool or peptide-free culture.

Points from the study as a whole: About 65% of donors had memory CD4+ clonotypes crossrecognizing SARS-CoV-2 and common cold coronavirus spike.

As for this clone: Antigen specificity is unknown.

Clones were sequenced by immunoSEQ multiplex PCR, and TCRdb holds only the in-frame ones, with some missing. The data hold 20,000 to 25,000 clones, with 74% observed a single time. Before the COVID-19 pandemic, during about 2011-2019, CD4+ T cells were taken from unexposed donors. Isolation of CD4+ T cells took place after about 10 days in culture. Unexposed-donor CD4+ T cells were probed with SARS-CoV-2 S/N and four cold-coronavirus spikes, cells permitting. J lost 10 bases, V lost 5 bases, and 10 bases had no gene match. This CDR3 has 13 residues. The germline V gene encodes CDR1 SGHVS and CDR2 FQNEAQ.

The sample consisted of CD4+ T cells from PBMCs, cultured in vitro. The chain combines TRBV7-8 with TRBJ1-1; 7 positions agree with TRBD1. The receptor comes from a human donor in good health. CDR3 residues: CASSPPDRDGAFF. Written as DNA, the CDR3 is TGTGCCAGCAGCCCTCCTGACAGGGACGGAGCTTTCTTT.